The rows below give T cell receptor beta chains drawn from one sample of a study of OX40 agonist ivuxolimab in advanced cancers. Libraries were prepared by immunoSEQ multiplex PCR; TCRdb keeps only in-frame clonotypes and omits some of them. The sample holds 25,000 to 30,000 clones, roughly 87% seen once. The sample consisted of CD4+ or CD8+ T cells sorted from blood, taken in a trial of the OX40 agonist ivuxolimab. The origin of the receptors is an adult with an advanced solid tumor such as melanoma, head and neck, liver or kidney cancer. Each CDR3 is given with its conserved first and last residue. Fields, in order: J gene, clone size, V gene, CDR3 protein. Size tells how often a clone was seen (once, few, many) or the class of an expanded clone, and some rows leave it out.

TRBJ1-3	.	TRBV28	CASSFTDHSGNTIYF
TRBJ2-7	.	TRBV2	CASSDTTATYEQYF
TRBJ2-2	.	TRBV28	CASRTGTGELFF
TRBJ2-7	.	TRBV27	CASSLQTGSSYEQYF
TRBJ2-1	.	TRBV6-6	CASSRRTSGRDEQFF
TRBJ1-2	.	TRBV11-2	CASSSAGTANYGYTF
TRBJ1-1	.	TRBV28	CASTLSLDTEAFF
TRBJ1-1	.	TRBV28	CASSSLRTEMNTEAFF
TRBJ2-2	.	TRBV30	CAWSVGLGLAGYTGELFF
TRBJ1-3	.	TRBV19	CASSPSVTGQRYF
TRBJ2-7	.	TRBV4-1	CASSQGGGYSYEQYF
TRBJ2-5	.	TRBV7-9	CASRGQGGGETQYF
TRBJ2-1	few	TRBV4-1	CASSQPSSEQFF
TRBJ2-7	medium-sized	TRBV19	CASSTFLGQANEQYF
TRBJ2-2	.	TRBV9	CASSVPKRAGELFF
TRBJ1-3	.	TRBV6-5	CASSYQGGSHGNTIYF
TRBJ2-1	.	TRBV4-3	CASSQKGQPPTYNEQFF
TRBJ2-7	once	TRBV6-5	CASNAYEQYF
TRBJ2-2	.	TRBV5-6	CASSLGGTGELFF
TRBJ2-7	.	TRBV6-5	CASSKMALTYEQYF
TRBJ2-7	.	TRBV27	CASSLSQRPGTGATYYEQYF